A single sample gave rise to the 32 T cell receptor beta chains below, sequenced in a study of CD8 T cells in ankylosing spondylitis. A single record per CDR3 protein comes from TCRdb applying MiXCR to the 5' RACE reads. This repertoire shows around 250,000 distinct CDR3 sequences, under 35% found once; its top ten account for 4% to 5%. Sequencing used blood, either unsorted or a sorted T cell fraction (not recorded which). The source is a male donor with ankylosing spondylitis or in good health (not recorded which).

The gene calls are TRBV3-1 and TRBJ2-7; 8 bases are shared with TRBD2. Germline CDR1 LGHDT, CDR2 YNNKEL (reference sequence). The CDR3 contains 14 residues. The V gene end was trimmed by 3 bases and the J gene end by 0 bases; junction bases not matched to a gene: 1. CDR3 nucleotides: TGTGCCAGCAGCCACAGCGGGGGCTCCTACGAGCAGTACTTC. Translating it yields CASSHSGGSYEQYF.

The V call is TRBV18, the J call TRBJ1-1; D remains ambiguous. CDR1 is KGHSH, CDR2 LQKENI, per germline. CDR3 length: 13 residues. V was pared by 10 bases and J by 0 bases, with 12 bases between. CDR3 region: CATKDGLNTEAFF. CDR3 coding DNA: TGTGCCACCAAGGACGGACTGAACACTGAAGCTTTCTTT.

The chain combines TRBV7-2 with TRBJ1-5, with a tentative D call TRBD1 (6 bases). V was pared by 5 bases and J by 2 bases, with 10 bases between. The germline CDR1 and CDR2 sequences are SGHTA and FQGNSA. This CDR3 spans 14 amino acids. CDR3 sequence reads: CASSIRGGNQPQHF. CDR3 in DNA: TGTGCCAGCAGCATCAGGGGTGGCAATCAGCCCCAGCATTTT.

This clonotype was detected only a few times. V usage is TRBV10-3 and J usage is TRBJ1-6; 8 bases agree with TRBD1. Germline CDR1 is ENHRY and CDR2 is SYGVKD. The CDR3 sequence is 14 residues long. The V segment lost 7 bases and the J segment 8 bases; nucleotides outside the gene matches: 7. The CDR3 loop is CAIKRDRSYSPLHF. In DNA form, the CDR3 reads TGTGCCATCAAAAGGGACAGGAGCTATTCACCCCTCCACTTT.

The chain employs TRBV29-1 and TRBJ2-7, with D perhaps TRBD1 (7 bases). Trimming removed 7 bases from V and 5 bases from J, with 18 bases in between. Germline V gene lookup returns CDR1 SQVTM and CDR2 ANQGSEA. CDR3 length: 13 amino acids. CDR3 coding DNA: TGCAGCGCCAAAGGGCAGGGGGGTAACGAGCAGTACTTC. Protein: CSAKGQGGNEQYF.

The rearrangement joins TRBV5-1 to TRBJ1-5; TRBD1 agrees at 8 bases. Germline trimming cut 4 bases from V and 7 bases from J; bases unmatched to any gene: 4. In germline, CDR1 is SGHRS, CDR2 YFSETQ. The CDR3 has 13 amino acids. The CDR3 DNA follows: TGCGCCAGCAGCAGCGACAGGGGACAGCCCCAGCATTTT. Its protein product is CASSSDRGQPQHF. The whole variable domain, remainder taken from reference TRBV5-1 and TRBJ1-5, is KAGVTQTPRYLIKTRGQQVTLSCSPISGHRSVSWYQQTPGQGLQFLFEYFSETQRNKGNFPGRFSGRQFSNSRSEMNVSTLELGDSALYLCASSSDRGQPQHFGDGTRLSIL.

This clonotype occurred a few times. V and J are TRBV29-1 and TRBJ1-6; no reliable D call. The CDR3 has 14 amino acids. Germline CDR1 SQVTM, CDR2 ANQGSEA. V was pared by 0 bases and J by 9 bases, with 12 bases between. In nucleotides, the CDR3 is TGCAGCGTTGAAGAACCCCAGGCAAGTTCACCCCTCCACTTT. As protein: CSVEEPQASSPLHF.

The table lists this clonotype with a few counts. The rearrangement uses TRBV5-1 and TRBJ1-2, with D perhaps matching TRBD1 (5 bases). The CDR3 loop spans 14 amino acids. Germline CDR1 and CDR2: SGHRS and YFSETQ. With 4 bases removed from V and 3 bases from J, the gap between germline ends came to 13 bases. The CDR3 bases are TGCGCCAGCAGCCCACACAGGAGGGACTATGGCTACACCTTC. Translation gives CASSPHRRDYGYTF.

This sequence joins TRBV6-1 and TRBJ2-3, with 7 bases lining up with TRBD1. Trimming cost V 8 bases and J 0 bases; bases outside gene matches: 5. The CDR3 loop spans 14 amino acids. The germline gives CDR1 MNHNS, CDR2 SASEGT. For the CDR3, the DNA is TGTGCCAGCCTTGGACAGGCCAGCACAGATACGCAGTATTTT. This translates into CASLGQASTDTQYF.

This rearrangement joins TRBV20-1 to TRBJ2-3; 15 nucleotides match TRBD2. Trimming took 4 bases from V and 3 from J; bases not matched to a gene: 14. Germline V lookup: CDR1 DFQATT, CDR2 SNEGSKA (reference sequence). The CDR3 totals 19 residues. In DNA form, the CDR3 reads TGCAGTGCTACCTCCAGGCAGGACGGACTAGCGGGGGGGACAGATACGCAGTATTTT. This translates into CSATSRQDGLAGGTDTQYF.

The chain uses TRBV3-1 and TRBJ2-2; D remains unclear. There are 18 residues in the CDR3. V was trimmed by 0 bases and J by 6 bases, leaving 20 bases between them. CDR1 and CDR2 from the germline V gene are LGHDT and YNNKEL (reference sequence). CDR3 nucleotide sequence: TGTGCCAGCAGCCAAGATCGTCTGGCCTCGGAAGGGCCCGGGGAGCTGTTTTTT. Translating it yields CASSQDRLASEGPGELFF. Combining the CDR3 with reference TRBV3-1 and TRBJ2-2 gives the whole variable domain DTAVSQTPKYLVTQMGNDKSIKCEQNLGHDTMYWYKQDSKKFLKIMFSYNNKELIINETVPNRFSPKSPDKAHLNLHINSLELGDSAVYFCASSQDRLASEGPGELFFGEGSRLTVL.

The V gene is TRBV29-1, the J gene TRBJ2-3; D perhaps matches TRBD2 (5 bases). Germline loops: CDR1 SQVTM, CDR2 ANQGSEA. Trimming removed 4 bases at V and 5 bases at J, with 22 bases between. The CDR3 has 16 residues. This chain's CDR3 is CSVVPRPGVHQDTQYF. The CDR3 region has the DNA TGCAGCGTTGTCCCTCGCCCCGGGGTTCATCAAGATACGCAGTATTTT.

The J gene is TRBJ2-3, the V gene TRBV3-1; a weak D match, TRBD1 (5 bases). The CDR3 extends over 16 amino acids. CDR1 is LGHDT and CDR2 is YNNKEL in the germline V gene (reference sequence). The ends were cut back, 4 bases at V and 2 bases at J, with 16 bases in the middle. CDR3 DNA: TGTGCCAGCAGCCGGGGCAACGGCAGGGTCACAGATACGCAGTATTTT. As protein: CASSRGNGRVTDTQYF.

In its sample, this clonotype was seen a few times. V gene TRBV5-5 combines with J gene TRBJ1-2; possibly TRBD1 for D (5 bases). From germline, CDR1 is SGHKS and CDR2 YYEKEE (reference sequence). CDR3 length equals 15 residues. The V and J ends lost 0 bases and 8 bases respectively, with 17 bases between them. The CDR3 reads CASSLAGSGMNGYTF. The CDR3 DNA is TGTGCCAGCAGCTTGGCCGGATCAGGGATGAACGGCTACACCTTC.

This clonotype was seen a few times. The chain is built from TRBV9 and TRBJ2-7, with D tentatively TRBD2 (5 bases). V was pared by 0 bases and J by 4 bases, with 11 bases between. Germline V gene data show CDR1 as SGDLS and CDR2 as YYNGEE. This CDR3 region has 14 residues. The CDR3 is CASSVGAGPYEQYF. The DNA of the CDR3 is TGTGCCAGCAGCGTAGGGGCGGGCCCGTACGAGCAGTACTTC.

This clonotype was observed a few times. The chain is built from TRBV12-3 or TRBV12-4 and TRBJ2-1; TRBD1 aligns across 11 bases. After removal of 8 bases from V and 6 bases from J, the junction contained 9 bases not matched to a gene. CDR3 length: 15 amino acids. The CDR3 spells CASGARTGGFNEQFF. CDR3 coding DNA: TGTGCCAGCGGGGCCCGGACAGGGGGCTTCAATGAGCAGTTCTTC.

This chain links TRBV6-5 with TRBJ1-2, with 9 positions matching TRBD1. The germline V gene encodes CDR1 MNHEY and CDR2 SVGAGI. Germline trimming cut 0 bases from V and 4 bases from J; bases unmatched to any gene: 0. CDR3 size: 14 residues. In DNA, the CDR3 is TGTGCCAGCAGTTACTCGACAGGGGGCTATGGCTACACCTTC. This encodes CASSYSTGGYGYTF.

This clonotype appeared a few times. The rearrangement joins TRBV20-1 to TRBJ2-7, with D perhaps TRBD1 (6 bases). Deletions cut 5 bases from V and 3 bases from J, with 17 bases between. CDR1 is DFQATT and CDR2 is SNEGSKA in the germline V gene (reference sequence). CDR3 size: 14 residues. In DNA, the CDR3 is TGCAGTGCTGTGACAGGCCCCCCCCGCTACGAGCAGTACTTC. Its protein is CSAVTGPPRYEQYF.

There are a few counts of this clonotype. The CDR3 nucleotides are TGTGCCAGCAGTTACTCTGGGTTCGACAAGGGCAGGGTCGTCTACGAGCAGTACTTC. Residues: CASSYSGFDKGRVVYEQYF. The V gene is TRBV6-5, the J gene TRBJ2-7, with D perhaps matching TRBD1 (5 bases). Looked up from germline, CDR1 is MNHEY and CDR2 is SVGAGI. The CDR3 loop spans 19 amino acids. V shed 0 bases and J shed 3 bases, with 24 bases lying between them.

The V and J genes are TRBV25-1 and TRBJ1-1; D perhaps matches TRBD1 (6 bases). The V and J ends lost 3 bases and 0 bases respectively, with 11 bases between them. The CDR3 sequence is 15 residues long. Germline V gene lookup returns CDR1 MGHDK and CDR2 SYGVNS. CDR3 nucleotides: TGTGCCAGCAGTGATTTCAGGGGCGTGAACACTGAAGCTTTCTTT. Protein product: CASSDFRGVNTEAFF.

The CDR3 DNA reads as TGTGCCAGCAGAAAAGGGACAGGTCGCTTGAACACCGGGGAGCTGTTTTTT. Protein product: CASRKGTGRLNTGELFF. The chain is built from TRBV2 and TRBJ2-2, with 8 bases aligning to TRBD1. Germline values: CDR1 SNHLY, CDR2 FYNNEI. V gave up 6 bases and J gave up 1 base; unmatched junction bases: 10. The CDR3 runs 17 residues.

The chain employs TRBV11-2 and TRBJ2-5; D ambiguous. The CDR3 consists of 14 residues. CDR1 SGHAT and CDR2 FQNNGV come from the germline V gene. The V and J ends lost 4 bases and 5 bases respectively, with 14 bases between them. The DNA for the CDR3 is TGTGCCAGCAGCTCCCAGATAGGAAGCGAGACCCAGTACTTC. It is translated as CASSSQIGSETQYF.

This clonotype was seen a handful of times. V and J are TRBV6-5 and TRBJ2-6, with D maybe TRBD1 (5 bases). The CDR3 extends over 17 amino acids. The ends were cut back, 0 bases at V and 2 bases at J, with 11 bases in the middle. Per the germline V gene, CDR1 is MNHEY and CDR2 is SVGAGI. This chain's CDR3 is CASSYSAIGAGANVLTF. The CDR3 DNA reads TGTGCCAGCAGTTACTCGGCTATAGGGGCTGGGGCCAACGTCCTGACTTTC.

The chain recombines TRBV7-9 with TRBJ2-1; 8 bases are shared with TRBD2. The CDR3 covers 16 residues. Unmatched junction bases numbered 14, after V lost 5 bases and J lost 8 bases. CDR1 and CDR2 from the germline V gene are SEHNR and FQNEAQ (reference sequence). CDR3: CASSPSAGATLDEQFF. The CDR3 region has the DNA TGTGCCAGCAGCCCTTCAGCGGGGGCCACACTCGATGAGCAGTTCTTC.

This clonotype was seen a few times. The chain carries TRBV27 and TRBJ2-7, with no clear D. Germline V lookup: CDR1 MNHEY, CDR2 SMNVEV (reference sequence). This CDR3 has 14 residues. Trimming stripped 5 bases from V and 0 bases from J, with 11 bases between. CDR3 amino acids: CASSLADGSYEQYF. CDR3 in DNA: TGTGCCAGCAGTCTGGCGGACGGCTCCTACGAGCAGTACTTC.

The rearrangement uses TRBV6-1 and TRBJ2-3; 7 nucleotides line up with TRBD2. The CDR3 is 16 amino acids. CDR1 is MNHNS and CDR2 is SASEGT in the germline V gene. With 6 bases clipped from V and 2 bases from J, the junction kept 11 bases outside the gene matches. CDR3 DNA: TGTGCCAGCAGCCCCGACGGCGGGAGCTCCACAGATACGCAGTATTTT. Translated, it gives CASSPDGGSSTDTQYF.

This clonotype was seen more than once but under ten times. The chain joins TRBV20-1 to TRBJ2-7; 7 bases match TRBD1. The germline V gene encodes CDR1 DFQATT and CDR2 SNEGSKA (reference sequence). This CDR3 is 12 amino acids long. Losses at the gene ends were 2 bases for V and 6 bases for J; bases not matched to a gene: 4. The CDR3 bases are TGCAGTGCTAGATTATCAGGGGGCGAGCAGTACTTC. Translation gives CSARLSGGEQYF.

The sample holds a few counts of this clonotype. V is TRBV6-1 and J is TRBJ2-5; D is ambiguous. CDR3 length: 15 residues. In germline, CDR1 is MNHNS, CDR2 SASEGT. Trimming removed 5 bases at V and 1 base at J, with 14 bases between. CDR3 sequence (DNA): TGTGCCAGCAGTAAGACCGGTGCCCTCCAAGAGACCCAGTACTTC. Translated: CASSKTGALQETQYF.

J is TRBJ2-7 and V is TRBV6-5; 10 positions agree with TRBD1. V shed 4 bases, J shed 7 bases, and the junction held 7 bases outside the gene matches. The germline gives CDR1 MNHEY, CDR2 SVGAGI. The CDR3 covers 14 residues. In nucleotides, the CDR3 is TGTGCCAGCAGTTTACCGGGACAGGGGATGGAGCAGTACTTC. Its translation: CASSLPGQGMEQYF.

This clonotype was found a few times. J is TRBJ2-3 and V is TRBV6-2 or TRBV6-3, with D unclear. Germline loops: CDR1 MNHEY, CDR2 SVGEGT. The CDR3 is 12 residues long. V was cut by 0 bases and J by 8 bases, with 6 bases left in between. This CDR3 is CASSYSLGTQYF. CDR3 bases: TGTGCCAGCAGTTACTCCCTAGGTACGCAGTATTTT.

The table lists this clonotype with a few counts. The gene calls are TRBV20-1 and TRBJ2-7; 7 nucleotides agree with TRBD1. The CDR3 consists of 13 residues. Germline V gives CDR1 DFQATT, CDR2 SNEGSKA (reference sequence). V was clipped by 2 bases and J by 7 bases; unmatched bases: 8. The CDR3 bases are TGCAGTGCTAGAAGGACAGGTACCGGGGAGCAGTACTTC. It yields the protein CSARRTGTGEQYF.

This chain connects TRBV6-1 to TRBJ2-3; 7 nucleotides align to TRBD2. The CDR3 runs 13 residues. V trimming: 6 bases; J trimming: 2 bases; junction bases outside the gene matches: 2. The V gene's germline CDR1 is MNHNS and CDR2 SASEGT. The CDR3 protein is CASRGGATDTQYF. CDR3 DNA: TGTGCCAGCAGGGGAGGGGCCACAGATACGCAGTATTTT.